One TCR beta chain is described in this entry. The data derive from a study of shared clonotypes between healthy human individuals. The ends were cut back, 3 bases at V and 7 bases at J, with 13 bases in the middle. Germline V CDR1 and CDR2: SEHNR, FQNEAQ (reference sequence). CDR3 length: 14 residues. TCRdb's copy holds only in-frame clones and misses some; the assay was immunoSEQ multiplex PCR. The sample lists 2 million to 2.5 million clones; more than 80% were seen once. Sequencing was done on a sample of naive CD4+ T cells from PBMCs. As to subset: CD45RA+ positively selected. This sequence joins TRBV7-9 and TRBJ2-1; D tentatively fits TRBD1 or TRBD2 (5 bases each). The clonotype originates from a man aged 18-30 years in good health. Some clones in this sample may be carry-over from other donors' samples. The CDR3 sequence is CASSLGGTENEQFF. CDR3 bases: TGTGCCAGCAGCTTGGGTGGGACGGAAAATGAGCAGTTCTTC.